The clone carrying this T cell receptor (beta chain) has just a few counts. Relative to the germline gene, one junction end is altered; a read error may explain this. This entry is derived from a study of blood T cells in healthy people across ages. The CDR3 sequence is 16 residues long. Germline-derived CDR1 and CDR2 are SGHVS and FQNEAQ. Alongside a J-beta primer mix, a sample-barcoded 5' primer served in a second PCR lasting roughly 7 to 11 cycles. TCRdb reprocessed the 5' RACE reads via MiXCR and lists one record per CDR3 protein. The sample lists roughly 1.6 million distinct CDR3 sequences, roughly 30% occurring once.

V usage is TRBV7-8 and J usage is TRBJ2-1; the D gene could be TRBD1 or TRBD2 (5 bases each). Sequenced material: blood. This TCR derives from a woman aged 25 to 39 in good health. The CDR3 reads CASSLFSGSEDNKQFF. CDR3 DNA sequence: TGTGCCAGCAGCTTATTTTCCGGGTCGGAGGACAATAAGCAGTTCTTC.